A single sample gave rise to the 9 T cell receptor beta chains below, sequenced in a study of patients and donors after allogeneic stem cell transplantation. TCRdb reprocessed the RT-PCR reads with MiXCR, giving one entry per CDR3 protein. The table records 800,000 to 1,000,000 distinct CDR3 sequences, about a sixth of them present only once. The sequenced material came from blood, either unsorted or a sorted T cell fraction (not recorded which). These receptors all stem from a human donor who was either an allogeneic HSCT recipient or a stem cell or donor lymphocyte infusion donor (not recorded which). It is not recorded whose cells these are; they may come from a transplant donor.

This clonotype appeared a few times. V gene TRBV27 combines with J gene TRBJ2-3; TRBD1 is a possible D gene (7 bases). The CDR3 sequence is 15 residues long. Germline lookup yields CDR1 MNHEY and CDR2 SMNVEV (reference sequence). V was pared by 3 bases and J by 3 bases, with 13 bases between. The CDR3, as DNA: TGTGCCAGCAGTTTCACAGGGGAGGCGACAGATACGCAGTATTTT. This translates into CASSFTGEATDTQYF.

The chain uses TRBV6-2 or TRBV6-3 and TRBJ2-1; the D call may be TRBD1 or TRBD2 (5 bases each). The CDR3 consists of 13 residues. CDR1 MNHEY and CDR2 SVGEGT come from the germline V gene. V lost 6 bases and J lost 9, with 15 bases in between. The CDR3 loop is CASSRGGGVEQFF. In DNA, the CDR3 is TGTGCCAGCAGCCGTGGTGGGGGTGTTGAGCAGTTCTTC.

This sequence joins TRBV5-1 and TRBJ1-2; 10 nucleotides match TRBD1. Germline V gene lookup returns CDR1 SGHRS and CDR2 YFSETQ. This CDR3 contains 18 residues. Trimming took 1 base from V and 0 from J; bases not matched to a gene: 9. The chain's CDR3 is CASSLQDRGTKANYGYTF. The CDR3 bases are TGCGCCAGCAGCTTGCAGGACAGGGGGACTAAAGCTAACTATGGCTACACCTTC.

This chain uses TRBV28 with TRBJ1-6, with 9 positions matching TRBD1. Germline CDR1 MDHEN, CDR2 SYDVKM. J gave up 9 bases and V 1 base, and 10 bases lay outside the gene matches. The CDR3 covers 17 residues. The CDR3 reads CASSLSRTGELGSPLHF. Here the CDR3 DNA reads TGTGCCAGCAGTTTATCCAGGACAGGGGAGTTAGGTTCACCCCTCCACTTT.

This clonotype turned up a few times. J is TRBJ2-7 and V is TRBV27, with D possibly being TRBD1 (5 bases). The CDR3 runs to 15 residues. Deletions cut 3 bases from V and 3 bases from J, with 15 bases between. CDR1 and CDR2 (germline): MNHEY, SMNVEV (reference sequence). The CDR3 DNA follows: TGTGCCAGCAGTTTGGCTCCCAAGGGGATCTACGAGCAGTACTTC. Translating it yields CASSLAPKGIYEQYF.

A few counts support this clonotype. CDR3 protein: CASSQWSEQFF. CDR3 DNA sequence: TGTGCCAGCAGCCAATGGAGTGAGCAGTTCTTC. The chain combines TRBV6-2 or TRBV6-3 with TRBJ2-1; D gene unclear. CDR3 length: 11 amino acids. The ends were cut back, 6 bases at V and 9 bases at J, with 9 bases in the middle. The V gene's germline CDR1 is MNHEY and CDR2 SVGEGT.

A few counts support this clonotype. The chain joins TRBV13 to TRBJ2-2; TRBD2 is a possible D gene (6 bases). Trimming left V 1 base short and J 4 bases short, with 19 bases between. Per the germline V gene, CDR1 is PRHDT and CDR2 is FYEKMQ (reference sequence). The CDR3 runs 18 residues. Written as DNA, the CDR3 is TGTGCCAGCAGCTTAGCTTCCGGACCGGGGGTCGGCACCGGGGAGCTGTTTTTT. This translates into CASSLASGPGVGTGELFF.

This clonotype was counted ten times or more. This sequence joins TRBV2 and TRBJ1-5; 12 nucleotides line up with TRBD1. The ends lost 6 bases at V and 4 bases at J; junction bases unmatched: 4. The V gene's germline CDR1 is SNHLY and CDR2 FYNNEI. This CDR3 spans 15 amino acids. The CDR3 DNA follows: TGTGCCAGCAGCCGGGACAGGGGGCGGAATCAGCCCCAGCATTTT. The encoded protein is CASSRDRGRNQPQHF.

The sample holds many counts of this clonotype. The gene calls are TRBV12-3 or TRBV12-4 and TRBJ2-1; D is perhaps TRBD1 or TRBD2 (7 bases each). The ends were cut back, 2 bases at V and 7 bases at J, with 24 bases in the middle. The CDR3 has 18 amino acids. In DNA form, the CDR3 reads TGTGCCAGCAGTTTACCAGGGGGGAGAGCCACCGGGGGGAATGAGCAGTTCTTC. Translating it yields CASSLPGGRATGGNEQFF.